The TCR beta chain under discussion was sequenced for a study of T cell responses to AZD1222 COVID-19 vaccine. The data were produced by immunoSEQ multiplex PCR, yet TCRdb's version contains in-frame clones alone and is incomplete. The top ten clones hold about 4.7% of a sample with more than 95,000 clones, about 85% of them seen once. This TCR derives from an adult in good health. Sequencing used peripheral blood, obtained on day 0 of AZD1222 vaccination.

CDR3 in DNA: TGTGCCAGCAGCTTGGCCGGTAGCGGGAGGGGAGAGACCCAGTACTTC. This encodes CASSLAGSGRGETQYF. The chain carries TRBV5-6 and TRBJ2-5; 11 bases line up with TRBD2. The J segment lost 4 bases and the V segment lost 0 bases, leaving 5 bases of the junction unmatched. CDR1 SGHDT and CDR2 YYEEEE come from the germline V gene. The CDR3 sequence is 16 residues long.